What follows are 8 T cell receptor beta chains derived from one specimen sequenced in a study of T-cell memory formation after mild COVID-19. TCRdb analysed the 5' RACE reads with MiXCR anew, one entry per CDR3 protein. The table includes around 440,000 distinct CDR3 sequences, 18% detected once. Sequencing input: PBMCs or a T cell subset sorted from them (not recorded which). These receptors originate from an adult woman who had mild COVID-19 (a few samples of this study predate the infection). Cell type and time point are not known.

This chain uses TRBV6-2 or TRBV6-3 with TRBJ2-3; D call uncertain. The V end was cut by 6 bases, the J end by 2 bases, with 15 bases between. The V gene's germline CDR1 is MNHEY and CDR2 SVGEGT. This CDR3 region has 15 residues. The CDR3 DNA reads TGTGCCAGCAGACCCTCCTTCTTACTCACAGATACGCAGTATTTT. Encoded protein: CASRPSFLLTDTQYF.

In this sample, this clonotype turned up a few times. A read error may produce the germline difference seen at one junction end. The chain carries TRBV10-3 and TRBJ2-5; no clear D. This CDR3 is 12 amino acids long. Germline CDR1 ENHRY, CDR2 SYGVKD. CDR3 in amino acids: CAISGSQGTQYF. In nucleotides, the CDR3 is TGTGCCATCAGTGGATCCCAAGGGACCCAGTACTTC.

This clonotype was seen more than once but under ten times. J is TRBJ2-3 and V is TRBV19; D is ambiguous. V lost 7 bases and J 0 bases, leaving 17 bases between the germline ends. CDR1 is LNHDA and CDR2 is SQIVND in the germline V gene (reference sequence). The CDR3 totals 16 residues. The CDR3 sequence: CASTKYPLGSTDTQYF. In DNA form, the CDR3 reads TGTGCCAGTACCAAATACCCCCTCGGTAGCACAGATACGCAGTATTTT.

V is TRBV18 and J is TRBJ1-1; D is uncertain. V was cut by 8 bases and J by 1 base, with 17 bases left in between. The CDR3 loop spans 15 amino acids. Per the germline V gene, CDR1 is KGHSH and CDR2 is LQKENI. CDR3 in amino acids: CASRKTGWGNTEAFF. CDR3 coding DNA: TGTGCCAGCCGCAAGACGGGGTGGGGGAACACTGAAGCTTTCTTT.

This clonotype was picked up a small number of times. The V call is TRBV5-1, the J call TRBJ2-2, with TRBD1 identical over 8 bases. The CDR3 is 14 amino acids. The germline V gene has CDR1 SGHRS and CDR2 YFSETQ. Losses at the gene ends were 4 bases for V and 4 bases for J; bases not matched to a gene: 3. CDR3 protein: CASSQTGGTGELFF. CDR3 DNA: TGCGCCAGCAGCCAAACAGGGGGCACCGGGGAGCTGTTTTTT.

The chain couples TRBV27 to TRBJ1-2; D may be TRBD1 (5 bases). V gave up 3 bases and J gave up 3 bases, with 14 bases separating them. CDR3 length equals 15 residues. Germline loops: CDR1 MNHEY, CDR2 SMNVEV (reference sequence). The CDR3 DNA reads as TGTGCCAGCAGTTTTCTCGTAGGGGTTCACTATGGCTACACCTTC. This codes for CASSFLVGVHYGYTF.

This clonotype turned up a few times. The junction shows a germline mismatch at one end, possibly a read error. This sequence joins TRBV4-1 and TRBJ2-7, with a tentative D call TRBD1 (6 bases). Germline V gene data show CDR1 as MGHRA and CDR2 as YSYEKL. This CDR3 has 13 residues. CDR3 nucleotide sequence: TGCGCCAGCAGCCCTAACCAGCAGGGGCCCAAGGCCTTC. Translation: CASSPNQQGPKAF.

DNA for the CDR3: TGTGCCAGCAGGACGGGACAGGGTAACTACGAGCAGTACTTC. Translation: CASRTGQGNYEQYF. The rearrangement uses TRBV6-1 and TRBJ2-7; 9 positions agree with TRBD1. The CDR3 loop spans 14 amino acids. V lost 6 bases and J lost 3; bases outside the gene matches: 6. From germline, CDR1 is MNHNS and CDR2 SASEGT.